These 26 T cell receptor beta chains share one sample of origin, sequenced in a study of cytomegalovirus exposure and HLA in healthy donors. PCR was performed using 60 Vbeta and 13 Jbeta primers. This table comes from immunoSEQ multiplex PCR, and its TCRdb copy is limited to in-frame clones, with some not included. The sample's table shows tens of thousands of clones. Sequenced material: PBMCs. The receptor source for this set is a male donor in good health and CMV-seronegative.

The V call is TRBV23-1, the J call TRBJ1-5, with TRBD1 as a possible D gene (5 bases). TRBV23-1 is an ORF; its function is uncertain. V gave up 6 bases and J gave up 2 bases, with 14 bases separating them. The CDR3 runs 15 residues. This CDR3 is CASSRLGGGNQPQHF. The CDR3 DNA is TGCGCCAGCAGCCGCCTCGGGGGAGGCAATCAGCCCCAGCATTTT.

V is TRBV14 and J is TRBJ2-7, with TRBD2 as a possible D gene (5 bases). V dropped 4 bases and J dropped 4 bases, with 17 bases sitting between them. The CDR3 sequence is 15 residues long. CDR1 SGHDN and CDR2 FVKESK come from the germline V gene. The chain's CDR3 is CASSRREYQPYEQYF. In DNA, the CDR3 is TGTGCCAGCAGCCGTCGGGAATACCAACCTTACGAGCAGTACTTC.

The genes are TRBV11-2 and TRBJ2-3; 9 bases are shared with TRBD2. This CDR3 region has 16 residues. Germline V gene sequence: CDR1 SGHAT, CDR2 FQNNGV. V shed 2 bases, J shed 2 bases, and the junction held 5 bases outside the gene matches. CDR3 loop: CASSLIERGVTDTQYF. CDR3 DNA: TGTGCCAGCAGCTTAATCGAGCGGGGGGTCACAGATACGCAGTATTTT.

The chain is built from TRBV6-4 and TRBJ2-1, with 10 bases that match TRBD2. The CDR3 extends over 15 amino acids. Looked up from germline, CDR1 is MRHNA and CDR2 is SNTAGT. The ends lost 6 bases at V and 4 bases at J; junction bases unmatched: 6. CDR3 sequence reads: CASSVLAGPYNEQFF. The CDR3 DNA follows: TGTGCCAGCAGCGTACTAGCGGGGCCTTACAATGAGCAGTTCTTC.

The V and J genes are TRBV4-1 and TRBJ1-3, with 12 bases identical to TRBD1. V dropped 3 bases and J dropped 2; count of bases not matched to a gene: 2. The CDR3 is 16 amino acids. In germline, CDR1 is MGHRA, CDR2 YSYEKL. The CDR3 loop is CASSQGQGATGNTIYF. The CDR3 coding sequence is TGCGCCAGCAGCCAGGGACAGGGGGCCACTGGAAACACCATATATTTT.

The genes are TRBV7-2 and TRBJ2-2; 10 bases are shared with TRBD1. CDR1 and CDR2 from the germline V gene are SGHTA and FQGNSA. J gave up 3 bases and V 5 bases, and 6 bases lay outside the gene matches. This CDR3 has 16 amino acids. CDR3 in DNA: TGTGCCAGCAGCCGCGGGACAGGGGCGGACACCGGGGAGCTGTTTTTT. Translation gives CASSRGTGADTGELFF.

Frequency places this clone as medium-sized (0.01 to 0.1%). The CDR3 spells CASSYGGGGYTF. DNA for the CDR3: TGTGCCAGCAGTTACGGGGGAGGGGGCTACACCTTC. The chain recombines TRBV6-6 with TRBJ1-2; a weak D match, TRBD1 (5 bases). V lost 2 bases to trimming and J lost 8 bases, with 9 bases between them. Germline V gene lookup returns CDR1 MNHNY and CDR2 SVGAGI (reference sequence). This CDR3 comprises 12 residues.

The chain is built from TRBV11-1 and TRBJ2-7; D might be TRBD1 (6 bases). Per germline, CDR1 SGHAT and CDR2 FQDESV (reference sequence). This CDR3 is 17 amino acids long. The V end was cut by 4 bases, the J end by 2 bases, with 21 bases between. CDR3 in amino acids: CASSSRPPGQGTYEQYF. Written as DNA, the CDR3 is TGTGCCAGCAGCTCCCGGCCCCCAGGGCAGGGGACCTACGAGCAGTACTTC.

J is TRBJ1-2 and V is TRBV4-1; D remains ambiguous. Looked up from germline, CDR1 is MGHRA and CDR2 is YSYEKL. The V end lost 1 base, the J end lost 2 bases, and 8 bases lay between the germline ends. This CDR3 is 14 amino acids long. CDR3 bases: TGCGCCAGCAGCCAAGGGGCAGTGAACTATGGCTACACCTTC. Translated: CASSQGAVNYGYTF.

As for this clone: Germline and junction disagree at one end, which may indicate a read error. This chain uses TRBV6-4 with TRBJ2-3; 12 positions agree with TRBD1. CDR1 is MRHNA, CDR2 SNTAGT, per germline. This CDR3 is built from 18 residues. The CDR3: CASSDWDRGHPWTDKQYF. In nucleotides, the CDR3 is TGTGCCAGCAGTGACTGGGACAGGGGGCATCCCTGGACAGATAAGCAGTATTTT.

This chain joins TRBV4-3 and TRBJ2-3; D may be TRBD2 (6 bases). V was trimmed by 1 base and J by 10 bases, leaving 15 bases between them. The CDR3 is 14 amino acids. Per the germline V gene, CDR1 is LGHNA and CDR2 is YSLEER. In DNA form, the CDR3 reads TGCGCCAGCAGCCAAGGTTTGCCGGGGGTAGCGCAGTATTTT. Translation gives CASSQGLPGVAQYF.

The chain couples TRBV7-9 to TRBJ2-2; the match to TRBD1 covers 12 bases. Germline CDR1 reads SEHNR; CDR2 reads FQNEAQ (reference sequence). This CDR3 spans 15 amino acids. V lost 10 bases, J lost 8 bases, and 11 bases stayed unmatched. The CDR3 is CATHPGTGGVGELFF. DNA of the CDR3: TGTGCCACCCACCCCGGGACAGGGGGCGTTGGGGAGCTGTTTTTT.

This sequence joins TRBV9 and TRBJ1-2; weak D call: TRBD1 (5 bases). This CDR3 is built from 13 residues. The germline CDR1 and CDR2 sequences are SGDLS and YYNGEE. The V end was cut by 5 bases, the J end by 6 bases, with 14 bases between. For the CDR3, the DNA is TGTGCCAGCAGGGGGGGACTGGGCAATGGCTACACCTTC. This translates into CASRGGLGNGYTF.

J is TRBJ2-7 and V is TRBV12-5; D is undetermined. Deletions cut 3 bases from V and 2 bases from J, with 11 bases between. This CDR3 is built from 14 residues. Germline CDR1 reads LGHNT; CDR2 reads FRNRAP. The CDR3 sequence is CASGFYVRAYEQYF. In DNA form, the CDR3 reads TGTGCTAGTGGTTTTTACGTGCGAGCCTACGAGCAGTACTTC.

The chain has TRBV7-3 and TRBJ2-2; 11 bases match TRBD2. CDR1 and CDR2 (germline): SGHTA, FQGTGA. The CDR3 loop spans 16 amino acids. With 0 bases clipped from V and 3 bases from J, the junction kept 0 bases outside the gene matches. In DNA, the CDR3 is TGTGCCAGCAGCTTAACTAGCGGGGGGGACACCGGGGAGCTGTTTTTT. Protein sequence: CASSLTSGGDTGELFF.

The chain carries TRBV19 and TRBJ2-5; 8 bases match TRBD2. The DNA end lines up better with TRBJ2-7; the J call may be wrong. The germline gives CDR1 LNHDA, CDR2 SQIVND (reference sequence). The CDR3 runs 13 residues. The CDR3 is CATLGAGEYEQYF. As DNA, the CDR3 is TGTGCCACCCTAGGAGCGGGGGAGTACGAGCAGTACTTC.

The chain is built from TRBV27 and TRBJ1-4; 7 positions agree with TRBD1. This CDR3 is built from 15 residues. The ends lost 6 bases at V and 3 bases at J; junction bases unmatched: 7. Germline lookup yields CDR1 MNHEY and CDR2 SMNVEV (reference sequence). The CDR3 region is CASRRTGTANEKLFF. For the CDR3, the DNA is TGTGCCAGCAGACGTACCGGGACAGCTAATGAAAAACTGTTTTTT.

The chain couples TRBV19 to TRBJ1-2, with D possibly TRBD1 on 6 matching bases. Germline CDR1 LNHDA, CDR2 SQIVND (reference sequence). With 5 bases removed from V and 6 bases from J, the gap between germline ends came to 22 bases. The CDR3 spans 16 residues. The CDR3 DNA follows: TGTGCCAGTAGTCCCCGGCTCCGGGACAATCGGCATGGCTACACCTTC. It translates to CASSPRLRDNRHGYTF.

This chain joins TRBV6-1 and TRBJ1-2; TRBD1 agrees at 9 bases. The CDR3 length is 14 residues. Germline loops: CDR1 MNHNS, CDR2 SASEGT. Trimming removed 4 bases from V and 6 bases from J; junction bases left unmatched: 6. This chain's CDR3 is CASSASTGGDGYTF. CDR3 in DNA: TGTGCCAGCAGTGCATCGACAGGGGGGGATGGCTACACCTTC.

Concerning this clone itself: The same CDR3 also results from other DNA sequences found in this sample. DNA of the CDR3: TGTGCCAGCAGCCAAGGTCGCTCCTATAATTCACCCCTCCACTTT. Its translation is CASSQGRSYNSPLHF. The chain combines TRBV4-2 with TRBJ1-6; no reliable D call. Trimming removed 1 base at V and 0 bases at J, with 4 bases between. Per germline, CDR1 LGHNA and CDR2 YNFKEQ. The CDR3 totals 15 residues.

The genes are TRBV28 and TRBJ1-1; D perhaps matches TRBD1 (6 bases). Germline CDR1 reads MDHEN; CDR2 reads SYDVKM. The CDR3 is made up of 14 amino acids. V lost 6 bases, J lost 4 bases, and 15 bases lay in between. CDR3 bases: TGTGCCAGCAGGTCCGTTGGACAGATCACTGAAGCTTTCTTT. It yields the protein CASRSVGQITEAFF.

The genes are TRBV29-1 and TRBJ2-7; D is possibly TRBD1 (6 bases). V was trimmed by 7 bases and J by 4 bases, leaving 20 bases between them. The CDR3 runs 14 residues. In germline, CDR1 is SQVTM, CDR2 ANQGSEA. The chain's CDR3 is CSARRTDQSYEQYF. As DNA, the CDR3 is TGCAGCGCGCGTCGGACAGACCAATCTTACGAGCAGTACTTC.

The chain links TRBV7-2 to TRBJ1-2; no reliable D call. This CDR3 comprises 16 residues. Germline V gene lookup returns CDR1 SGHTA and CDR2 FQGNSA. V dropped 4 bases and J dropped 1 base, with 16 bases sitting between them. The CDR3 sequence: CASSYPRPTVNYGYTF. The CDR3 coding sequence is TGTGCCAGCAGCTACCCCCGTCCCACAGTTAACTATGGCTACACCTTC.

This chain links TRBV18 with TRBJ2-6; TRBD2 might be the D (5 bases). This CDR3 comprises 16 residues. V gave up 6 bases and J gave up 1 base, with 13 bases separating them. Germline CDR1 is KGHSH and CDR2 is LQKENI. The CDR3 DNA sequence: TGTGCCAGCTCCGGGAACGCGCAGTCTGGGGCCAACGTCCTGACTTTC. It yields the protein CASSGNAQSGANVLTF.

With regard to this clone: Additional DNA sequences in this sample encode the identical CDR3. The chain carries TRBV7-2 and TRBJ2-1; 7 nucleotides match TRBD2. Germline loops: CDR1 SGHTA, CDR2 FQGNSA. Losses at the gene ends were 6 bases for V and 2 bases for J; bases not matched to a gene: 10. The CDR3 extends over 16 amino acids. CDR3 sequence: CASRRSGAQAYNEQFF. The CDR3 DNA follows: TGTGCCAGCAGACGAAGCGGGGCACAAGCCTACAATGAGCAGTTCTTC.

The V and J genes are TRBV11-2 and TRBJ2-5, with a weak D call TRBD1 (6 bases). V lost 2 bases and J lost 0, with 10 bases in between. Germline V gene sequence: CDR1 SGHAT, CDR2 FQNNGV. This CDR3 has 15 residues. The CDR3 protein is CASSLNRAYQETQYF. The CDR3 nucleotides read TGTGCCAGCAGCTTAAACAGGGCGTACCAAGAGACCCAGTACTTC. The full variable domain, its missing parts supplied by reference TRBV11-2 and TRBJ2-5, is EAGVAQSPRYKIIEKRQSVAFWCNPISGHATLYWYQQILGQGPKLLIQFQNNGVVDDSQLPKDRFSAERLKGVDSTLKIQPAKLEDSAVYLCASSLNRAYQETQYFGPGTRLLVL.